Shown below are 6 T cell receptor beta chains from a single sample sequenced in a study of response to subunit inactivated influenza vaccine. TCRdb re-called the RT-PCR reads through MiXCR, storing one row per CDR3 protein. The sample carries some 800,000 distinct CDR3 sequences, 21% recorded once. The sample was PBMCs from blood, taken roughly 5 days after vaccination. The receptor source for this set is a man between 50 and 59 years old who received an inactivated influenza vaccine.

The chain combines TRBV20-1 with TRBJ2-1, with 10 bases aligning to TRBD2. The germline V gene has CDR1 DFQATT and CDR2 SNEGSKA (reference sequence). The trim removed 0 bases at V and 0 bases at J, leaving 5 bases unmatched. CDR3 length: 17 residues. The CDR3 protein is CSARDFASGSSYNEQFF. CDR3 DNA sequence: TGCAGTGCTAGAGATTTCGCTAGCGGGAGCTCCTACAATGAGCAGTTCTTC.

J is TRBJ2-3 and V is TRBV4-2; the D gene is possibly TRBD2 (5 bases). The germline V gene encodes CDR1 LGHNA and CDR2 YNFKEQ. The CDR3 spans 16 residues. Trimming shortened V by 6 bases and J by 2 bases, and 18 bases separated the two germline ends. CDR3 amino acids: CASSSRVVRDTDTQYF. The CDR3 DNA reads TGTGCCAGCAGTTCTAGGGTCGTCCGGGACACAGATACGCAGTATTTT.

This clonotype was found a few times. The chain links TRBV7-2 to TRBJ2-2; 7 nucleotides agree with TRBD1. The CDR3 contains 15 residues. Germline values: CDR1 SGHTA, CDR2 FQGNSA. V was pared by 5 bases and J by 6 bases, with 9 bases of the junction left unmatched. The CDR3 sequence is CASSNRQGTAGELFF. In nucleotides, the CDR3 is TGTGCCAGCAGCAACCGACAGGGTACGGCCGGGGAGCTGTTTTTT.

The table lists this clonotype with a few counts. The genes are TRBV10-3 and TRBJ2-5, with 7 bases fitting TRBD1. The germline V gene encodes CDR1 ENHRY and CDR2 SYGVKD. CDR3 length: 14 residues. The V and J ends lost 8 bases and 2 bases, in that order; junction bases with no gene match: 8. The CDR3 nucleotides read TGTGCCATCGGGAGACAGGGCCCGCAAGAGACCCAGTACTTC. It translates to CAIGRQGPQETQYF.

In its sample, this clonotype was seen a few times. The rearrangement links TRBV20-1 to TRBJ2-1; D assignment may be TRBD1 or TRBD2 (5 bases each). This CDR3 has 16 residues. The ends were cut back, 0 bases at V and 4 bases at J, with 16 bases in the middle. Looked up from germline, CDR1 is DFQATT and CDR2 is SNEGSKA (reference sequence). The chain's CDR3 is CSARDTGAGNYNEQFF. The CDR3 nucleotides read TGCAGTGCTAGAGATACCGGGGCCGGAAATTACAATGAGCAGTTCTTC.

This clonotype was found a few times. The V call is TRBV20-1, the J call TRBJ1-4; TRBD1 matches 9 bases. Germline lookup yields CDR1 DFQATT and CDR2 SNEGSKA (reference sequence). Losses at the gene ends were 5 bases for V and 8 bases for J; bases not matched to a gene: 9. The CDR3 is 14 residues long. CDR3 region: CSAGGQGGKEKLFF. The CDR3 bases are TGCAGTGCTGGGGGACAGGGCGGTAAGGAAAAACTGTTTTTT.